One sample yielded the 12 T cell receptor beta chains listed below, sequenced in a study of cytotoxic CD8 clonotypes in ibrutinib-treated CLL. Clones were sequenced by immunoSEQ multiplex PCR, and TCRdb holds only the in-frame ones, with some missing. The data hold over 150,000 clones, with around 84% observed a single time. This material consisted of PBMCs, taken after 12 months of ibrutinib treatment. These receptors came from a human donor with chronic lymphocytic leukemia.

The V and J genes are TRBV28 and TRBJ1-5, with D maybe TRBD1 (5 bases). Germline V CDR1 and CDR2: MDHEN, SYDVKM. The ends were cut back, 6 bases at V and 4 bases at J, with 13 bases in the middle. The CDR3 is 14 amino acids. CDR3 in DNA: TGTGCCAGCAGCAAACAGGTAGGGAATCAGCCCCAGCATTTT. This gives the protein CASSKQVGNQPQHF. Full variable domain (outside the CDR3, taken from reference TRBV28 and TRBJ1-5): DVKVTQSSRYLVKRTGEKVFLECVQDMDHENMFWYRQDPGLGLRLIYFSYDVKMKEKGDIPEGYSVSREKKERFSLILESASTNQTSMYLCASSKQVGNQPQHFGDGTRLSIL.

This chain joins TRBV6-5 and TRBJ1-1; no definite D call. V gave up 6 bases and J gave up 0 bases, with 8 bases separating them. This CDR3 is built from 13 residues. Germline loops: CDR1 MNHEY, CDR2 SVGAGI. CDR3 protein: CASSRRMNTEAFF. DNA of the CDR3: TGTGCCAGCAGCAGAAGGATGAACACTGAAGCTTTCTTT.

Remarks on this clone: The germline gene is not matched at one end of the junction; a read error may be the cause. The V call is TRBV6-1, the J call TRBJ2-7; D might be TRBD1 or TRBD2, each matching 5 bases. The germline V gene has CDR1 MNHNS and CDR2 SASEGT. The CDR3 covers 12 residues. This chain's CDR3 is CASRERPRDGNF. The CDR3 DNA follows: TGTGCCAGCAGGGAACGGCCCCGGGACGGAAACTTC.

This clone was counted a few times. This chain connects TRBV11-2 to TRBJ2-1; TRBD2 agrees at 8 bases. The junction had 6 bases not matched to a gene; V was cut back by 2 bases and J by 3 bases. The CDR3 runs 16 residues. Germline CDR1 and CDR2: SGHAT and FQNNGV. CDR3 sequence (DNA): TGTGCCAGCAGCTTAAGTGCGGGGGGACTCTACAATGAGCAGTTCTTC. Amino acids: CASSLSAGGLYNEQFF. Drawing the rest from reference TRBV11-2 and TRBJ2-1, the complete variable domain is EAGVAQSPRYKIIEKRQSVAFWCNPISGHATLYWYQQILGQGPKLLIQFQNNGVVDDSQLPKDRFSAERLKGVDSTLKIQPAKLEDSAVYLCASSLSAGGLYNEQFFGPGTRLTVL.

This sequence joins TRBV18 and TRBJ2-1; 9 positions agree with TRBD1. CDR1 is KGHSH and CDR2 is LQKENI in the germline V gene. The CDR3 is made up of 17 amino acids. V was pared by 1 base and J by 5 bases, with 9 bases of the junction left unmatched. Written as DNA, the CDR3 is TGTGCCAGCTCACCACGCCTCCGGGACAGGGCCAACAATGAGCAGTTCTTC. Translated, it gives CASSPRLRDRANNEQFF. The variable domain in full, completed from reference TRBV18 and TRBJ2-1, reads NAGVMQNPRHLVRRRGQEARLRCSPMKGHSHVYWYRQLPEEGLKFMVYLQKENIIDESGMPKERFSAEFPKEGPSILRIQQVVRGDSAAYFCASSPRLRDRANNEQFFGPGTRLTVL.

V usage is TRBV28 and J usage is TRBJ2-7, with TRBD2 matching 9 bases. Germline V gives CDR1 MDHEN, CDR2 SYDVKM. The CDR3 runs to 16 residues. V gave up 2 bases and J gave up 2 bases; unmatched junction bases: 7. The CDR3 bases are TGTGCCAGCAGTTTAGGGGCGGGAGGGAGAACCTACGAGCAGTACTTC. Translating it yields CASSLGAGGRTYEQYF.

The chain joins TRBV4-3 to TRBJ1-3; D ambiguous. V was clipped by 0 bases and J by 2 bases, with 8 bases between them. Germline-derived CDR1 and CDR2 are LGHNA and YSLEER. The CDR3 is 15 amino acids. The CDR3 is CASSQERQPGNTIYF. Written as DNA, the CDR3 is TGCGCCAGCAGCCAAGAACGCCAACCTGGAAACACCATATATTTT.

The chain uses TRBV11-2 and TRBJ2-7; 7 nucleotides match TRBD2. The CDR3 extends over 15 amino acids. Germline trimming cut 0 bases from V and 4 bases from J; bases unmatched to any gene: 6. From germline, CDR1 is SGHAT and CDR2 FQNNGV. The CDR3 bases are TGTGCCAGCAGCTTAGAGGGGGGGGAGTTATACGAGCAGTACTTC. Translating gives CASSLEGGELYEQYF.

The chain couples TRBV6-1 to TRBJ2-5, with D perhaps matching TRBD1 or TRBD2 (5 bases each). The CDR3 has 13 residues. The V end was cut by 5 bases, the J end by 2 bases, with 9 bases between. The germline gives CDR1 MNHNS, CDR2 SASEGT. CDR3 protein: CASSRDAQETQYF. The CDR3 nucleotides read TGTGCCAGCAGTAGGGACGCACAAGAGACCCAGTACTTC.

The rearrangement joins TRBV5-6 to TRBJ1-1; D gene unclear. The V end was cut by 0 bases, the J end by 3 bases, with 12 bases between. Germline values: CDR1 SGHDT, CDR2 YYEEEE. The CDR3 consists of 15 residues. Here the CDR3 DNA reads TGTGCCAGCAGCTTGGTGGCCTTAGCGGACACTGAAGCTTTCTTT. Encoded protein: CASSLVALADTEAFF.

V gene TRBV28 combines with J gene TRBJ2-6; 8 nucleotides align to TRBD2. After removal of 8 bases from V and 1 base from J, the junction contained 4 bases not matched to a gene. The germline CDR1 and CDR2 sequences are MDHEN and SYDVKM. The CDR3 runs 15 residues. CDR3 DNA: TGTGCCAGCGTCGGGAGGGGTTCTGGGGCCAACGTCCTGACTTTC. It is translated as CASVGRGSGANVLTF.

A few counts support this clone. The chain couples TRBV28 to TRBJ1-2; the D gene is possibly TRBD1 (6 bases). Germline assignment: CDR1 MDHEN and CDR2 SYDVKM. The ends were cut back, 7 bases at V and 5 bases at J, with 14 bases in the middle. The CDR3 length is 13 residues. This chain's CDR3 is CASTKQGSYGYTF. CDR3 coding DNA: TGTGCCAGCACTAAACAGGGATCTTATGGCTACACCTTC.